Below are 9 T cell receptor beta chains sequenced from a single sample in a study of T cell clonality in common variable immunodeficiency (dated by TCRdb to between 2014 and 2017). Receptor amplification or capture employed the immunoSEQ multiplex PCR assay. TCRdb took over this immuneACCESS table, retaining in-frame rearrangements with V and J assigned. Such tables are incomplete; in checked studies, under half of the missing clones stem from an unresolved V gene, and the remainder is unexplained. Listed for this sample are some 53,000 clones, none observed only a single time. About 3.4% of the sample rests with the top ten. The sample was peripheral blood mononuclear cells. The receptor set was obtained from a person between 18 and 75 years old in good health.

This clone was seen repeatedly, ten times or more. The sequence runs out 3 residues before the end of the CDR3; the remainder is reconstructed from the germline J gene. The chain couples TRBV29-1 to TRBJ2-1; TRBD2 matches at 7 bases. V was clipped by 3 bases and J by 5 bases; unmatched bases: 7. Germline V gene sequence: CDR1 SQVTM, CDR2 ANQGSEA. This CDR3 has 14 residues. The CDR3 bases that were read are TGCAGCGTTGACGACCTTGGGGGGGACAATGAG. Amino acids: CSVDDLGGDNE. The full CDR3 protein reads CSVDDLGGDNEQFF.

There are many counts of this clone. The read stops 3 residues short of the end of the CDR3; the missing end is completed from the germline J gene. V gene TRBV2 combines with J gene TRBJ2-7, with a tentative D call TRBD1 (6 bases). Germline values: CDR1 SNHLY, CDR2 FYNNEI. V was clipped by 3 bases and J by 6 bases, with 12 bases between them. This CDR3 region has 13 residues. The covered CDR3 bases are TGTGCCAGCAGTGACAACGAAGGGGGCGAG. Translating it yields CASSDNEGGE. The full CDR3 protein is CASSDNEGGEQYF.

This clone was counted only a few times. The CDR3 end falls 3 residues outside the read, so it is completed with the germline J gene. This chain links TRBV10-2 with TRBJ2-7, with 8 nucleotides matching TRBD1. Per the germline V gene, CDR1 is WSHSY and CDR2 is SAAADI. The J segment lost 3 bases and the V segment lost 9 bases, leaving 4 bases of the junction unmatched. This CDR3 is built from 12 residues. CDR3: CARTGVRYEQYF. The CDR3 bases that were read are TGCGCCAGGACAGGGGTTCGCTACGAG.

Comments on this clone: The sequenced fragment ends 3 residues before the CDR3 boundary, so the rest is inferred from the germline J gene. This chain links TRBV20-1 with TRBJ2-1; the D gene is possibly TRBD1 (6 bases). The ends were cut back, 5 bases at V and 7 bases at J, with 21 bases in the middle. CDR3 length: 15 residues. From germline, CDR1 is DFQATT and CDR2 SNEGSKA (reference sequence). The CDR3 bases that were read are TGCAGTGCTGATGGGGGCAGGGGAGTGAGGAATGAG. Encoded protein: CSADGGRGVRNE. The full CDR3 is CSADGGRGVRNEQFF.

There are many counts of this clone. From the germline J gene comes the end of the CDR3, since the read stops 3 residues before it. This chain joins TRBV20-1 and TRBJ1-4; 8 nucleotides align to TRBD1. CDR1 and CDR2 from the germline V gene are DFQATT and SNEGSKA (reference sequence). The V gene end was trimmed by 3 bases and the J gene end by 8 bases; junction bases not matched to a gene: 5. There are 13 residues in the CDR3. The CDR3 sequence: CSASQGAREKLFF. Incomplete CDR3 DNA: TGCAGTGCTAGTCAGGGGGCAAGGGAAAAA.

This clone was found many times. The read halts 3 residues ahead of the CDR3 end, with the missing end drawn from the germline J gene. The chain couples TRBV30 to TRBJ2-7; D possibly corresponds to TRBD2 (7 bases). CDR1 is GTSNPN, CDR2 SVGIG, per germline (reference sequence). This CDR3 has 14 amino acids. V was cut by 2 bases and J by 3 bases, with 14 bases left in between. The part of the CDR3 DNA that was read is TGTGCCTGGAGTCGATTGGGGGGGCGCTACGAG. Its protein is CAWSRLGGRYE. The complete CDR3 reads CAWSRLGGRYEQYF.

This clone has just a few counts. Coverage ceases 3 residues before the CDR3 finishes, and the germline J gene fills in the end. The chain recombines TRBV19 with TRBJ1-2; D not certain. The CDR3 length is 11 residues. The V gene's germline CDR1 is LNHDA and CDR2 SQIVND (reference sequence). The CDR3 sequence: CASSSSDDYTF. The DNA read from the CDR3 is TGTGCCAGTAGTTCGAGCGATGAC.

This clone was observed at least ten times. Read sequence stops 3 residues before the CDR3 end, and the germline J gene provides the missing end. The genes are TRBV5-1 and TRBJ2-7; the D gene is possibly TRBD1 (6 bases). The ends were cut back, 5 bases at V and 2 bases at J, with 14 bases in the middle. The CDR3 loop spans 14 amino acids. Germline V gives CDR1 SGHRS, CDR2 YFSETQ. CDR3 in amino acids: CASRPSTGAYEQYF. The part of the CDR3 DNA that was read is TGCGCCAGCAGACCCTCGACAGGAGCCTACGAG. The full variable domain, completed using reference TRBV5-1 and TRBJ2-7, is KAGVTQTPRYLIKTRGQQVTLSCSPISGHRSVSWYQQTPGQGLQFLFEYFSETQRNKGNFPGRFSGRQFSNSRSEMNVSTLELGDSALYLCASRPSTGAYEQYFGPGTRLTVT.

This clone appeared many times. CDR3 sequence reads: CSARDTRQGTGNTIYF. CDR3 bases read: TGCAGTGCTAGAGATACGAGGCAGGGCACTGGAAACACC. The chain links TRBV20-1 to TRBJ1-3; the D gene is possibly TRBD1 (5 bases). The CDR3 end lies 3 residues beyond the end of the read and is filled in from the germline J gene. The germline V gene encodes CDR1 DFQATT and CDR2 SNEGSKA (reference sequence). This CDR3 has 16 amino acids. Between the trimmed V and J ends, which lost 0 bases and 2 bases, there was a span of 14 bases.